This T cell receptor beta chain was sequenced for a study of PD-1 blockade in mismatch repair-deficient tumors. Study-wide findings and caveats: After pembrolizumab, tumor-resident clones rose rapidly, then generally contracted before radiologic responses.

Trimming removed 1 base from V and 11 bases from J, with 17 bases in between. From germline, CDR1 is SEHNR and CDR2 FQNEAQ (reference sequence). This CDR3 contains 14 residues. For this clone: Antigen specificity is unknown.

Sequenced by immunoSEQ multiplex PCR; TCRdb stores in-frame clones only, minus some. Of some 110,000 clones detected, 70% to 80% appear once; the ten largest clones hold 4% to 6%. PCR or immunohistochemistry showed mismatch repair deficiency in every enrolled patient. The TCR comes from an adult with mismatch repair-deficient cancer. Sequencing used peripheral blood, obtained approximately 14 months after starting pembrolizumab. The V and J genes are TRBV7-9 and TRBJ1-1, with a weak D call TRBD1 (5 bases). The CDR3 DNA sequence: TGTGCCAGCAGCTTAGGGTGGGACGCGGAGTATGCTTTCTTT. Translating gives CASSLGWDAEYAFF.